This T cell receptor (beta chain) was obtained from a study of T cell repertoires in cytomegalovirus infection (dated by TCRdb to about 2019). Context from the whole study: Recently identified HLA-C-restricted CMV epitopes, whose presentation resists viral immunomodulation, were targeted by peptide stimulations together with well-studied HLA-B-restricted epitopes. The HLA type of each donor mattered for the analysis, because public TCR beta signatures pointed to carriage of CMV infection along with the matching HLA type. Here is what the overall study found, with its caveats: The ex vivo response was dominated by HLA-C-restricted CMV-specific TCR beta clonotypes, and the single most frequent clonotype in two of eight donors was supplied by these HLA-C-restricted clonotypes. Cumulative frequency of public TCR beta family members discriminated carriers of CMV infection plus the relevant HLA type in this cohort and an independent approximately 350-donor cohort.

The treatment or condition label, read with the paper, signifies: in vitro stimulation with specific CMV peptide epitopes to enrich CMV-specific T cells. With respect to this clonotype: This clone's antigen is unknown. Base qualities are not provided; no much larger clone lies one nucleotide away.

For sequencing, an Illumina HiSeq 1500 was employed. TCRdb handled the public reads itself, with Q25 trimming in fastp and clone calling in MiXCR, and kept productive beta chains. Every CDR3 protein is listed once, alongside the most common genes and DNA of its rows. The sample table shows about 890,000 distinct CDR3 sequences, and roughly 30% are seen once. The top ten clones comprise around 15% of the sample. Including the terminal cysteine and phenylalanine, the CDR3 comprises 16 residues. The kept DNA is CDR3 alone, 48 bases in frame from the first base. V loses 4 bases of germline sequence and J loses 2 bases, and the interval between the two ends is 19 bases. The germline V gene supplies CDR1 SQVTM and CDR2 ANQGSEA.

The clonotype was recovered from a human donor in good health (CMV status not recorded). Some clones in this sample may be carry-over from other donors' samples. This specimen was cultured CD8+ T cells from PBMCs, taken from culture after CMV antigen stimulation. The rearranged segments are TRBV29-1 and TRBJ2-3; the D gene cannot be resolved beyond TRBD1 or TRBD2, each matching 6 bases. The bases read TGCAGCGTTGCATGGGGGGAGACAGGCCTCACAGATACGCAGTATTTT. Translated, this is CSVAWGETGLTDTQYF.